This T cell receptor beta chain came from a study of blood T cell repertoires in COVID-19. Study-level background: T cells, B-cell-depleted T cells, or PBMCs supplied cDNA or gDNA.

V shed 6 bases and J shed 1 base, with 10 bases lying between them. The CDR3 consists of 13 residues. Germline CDR1 is MNHEY and CDR2 is SMNVEV (reference sequence). Residents of approximately 25 US areas, aged roughly 18 to 89 years, made up the participants. Participants' own reports of clinical history determined their cohort assignment. Original data processing: From reference gene primer amplification, estimates of nucleated cell counts were derived. This table comes from immunoSEQ multiplex PCR, and its TCRdb copy is limited to in-frame clones, with some not included. V and J calls and clone size are given by that table; D and trimming were obtained from the DNA. The table lists about 270,000 clones, around 90% of them singletons.

V usage is TRBV27 and J usage is TRBJ2-7, with a possible D match to TRBD2 (5 bases). The clonotype was recovered from a woman in her 30s with acute COVID-19. Sequenced material: PBMCs or T cells enriched from blood (not recorded which). The CDR3 nucleotides read TGTGCCAGCAGAAAGCGGCCTTCCTACGAGCAGTACTTC. It is translated as CASRKRPSYEQYF.